Below, 11 T cell receptor beta chains from the same sample are listed, as sequenced in a study of vaccination and CD4 T cells after COVID-19. The antigens of these receptors remain unknown. The Oncomine TCR Beta short-read assay sequenced DNA from cultured CD4+ T cells. A single record per CDR3 protein comes from TCRdb applying MiXCR to the PCR reads. The sample records 20,000 or so distinct CDR3 sequences, 26% being singletons. Specified treatment: roughly nine-day PBMC culture with coronavirus spike peptide pools or control peptides (ViraFEST assay). The sequenced sample consisted of cultured CD4+ T cells from blood. The origin of the receptors is a human donor with COVID-19.

This clonotype showed up just a few times. This rearrangement joins TRBV20-1 to TRBJ1-6, with D possibly being TRBD1 (5 bases). This CDR3 spans 14 amino acids. Looked up from germline, CDR1 is DFQATT and CDR2 is SNEGSKA (reference sequence). V was trimmed by 5 bases and J by 7 bases, leaving 15 bases between them. Here the CDR3 reads CSAVRDQANSPLHF. The CDR3 DNA reads TGCAGTGCTGTGAGGGACCAGGCAAATTCACCCCTCCACTTT.

This clonotype was found a few times. The V gene is TRBV15, the J gene TRBJ2-1; D is ambiguous. The CDR3 contains 16 residues. Germline-derived CDR1 and CDR2 are LNHNV and YYDKDF (reference sequence). V was cut by 1 base and J by 0 bases, with 10 bases left in between. The CDR3 spells CATSRGTASSYNEQFF. The CDR3 nucleotides read TGTGCCACCAGCAGAGGAACCGCGAGCTCCTACAATGAGCAGTTCTTC.

The V gene is TRBV5-1, the J gene TRBJ2-5; D is ambiguous. The ends were cut back, 5 bases at V and 1 base at J, with 9 bases in the middle. The length of the CDR3 is 13 residues. CDR1 is SGHRS and CDR2 is YFSETQ in the germline V gene. CDR3 amino acids: CASRLRIQETQYF. CDR3 coding DNA: TGCGCCAGCAGGTTAAGGATCCAAGAGACCCAGTACTTC.

The V and J genes are TRBV7-2 and TRBJ2-7, with 9 bases matching TRBD2. The V gene end was trimmed by 1 base and the J gene end by 7 bases; junction bases not matched to a gene: 8. The CDR3 has 15 amino acids. CDR1 is SGHTA and CDR2 is FQGNSA in the germline V gene. The CDR3 sequence: CASSLDGRGGREQYF. The CDR3, as DNA: TGTGCCAGCAGCTTAGACGGGCGGGGGGGCCGTGAGCAGTACTTC.

The J gene is TRBJ2-1, the V gene TRBV24-1; D unresolved. V was shortened by 3 bases and J by 5 bases, with 7 bases between the two germline ends. The CDR3 length is 13 residues. Germline lookup yields CDR1 KGHDR and CDR2 SFDVKD. The CDR3 DNA sequence: TGTGCCACCAGTGATGAACACAACAATGAGCAGTTCTTC. Translating it yields CATSDEHNNEQFF.

The chain carries TRBV20-1 and TRBJ2-7; 15 nucleotides agree with TRBD2. The CDR3 is made up of 17 amino acids. V lost 4 bases to trimming and J lost 1 base; unmatched junction nucleotides: 8. Looked up from germline, CDR1 is DFQATT and CDR2 is SNEGSKA (reference sequence). CDR3 region: CSATSGLAGGLSYEQYF. In DNA form, the CDR3 reads TGCAGTGCTACCTCAGGACTAGCGGGGGGGCTGTCCTACGAGCAGTACTTC.

This clonotype was seen only a few times. The chain links TRBV7-9 to TRBJ1-2, with D tentatively TRBD1 (5 bases). Trimming cost V 1 base and J 0 bases, with 9 bases left between them. Germline lookup yields CDR1 SEHNR and CDR2 FQNEAQ (reference sequence). The CDR3 runs to 15 residues. CDR3 sequence: CASSLGGGANYGYTF. The CDR3 nucleotides are TGTGCCAGCAGCTTAGGTGGGGGAGCTAACTATGGCTACACCTTC.

The chain joins TRBV6-1 to TRBJ1-3, with D hard to call. V shed 2 bases and J shed 2 bases, with 10 bases lying between them. CDR1 is MNHNS, CDR2 SASEGT, per germline. This CDR3 comprises 15 residues. The DNA for the CDR3 is TGTGCCAGCAGTGAACGGGAAAGGGCTGGAAACACCATATATTTT. Translation gives CASSERERAGNTIYF.

This clonotype occurred a few times. The DNA for the CDR3 is TGTGCCAGCAGCTTAGGGACAGGGGGCTTCGCAGATACGCAGTATTTT. Protein sequence: CASSLGTGGFADTQYF. The chain uses TRBV7-9 and TRBJ2-3, with TRBD1 identical over 11 bases. Germline loops: CDR1 SEHNR, CDR2 FQNEAQ (reference sequence). This CDR3 is built from 16 residues. V lost 1 base, J lost 4 bases, and 4 bases stayed unmatched.

In this sample, this clonotype turned up a few times. The chain carries TRBV6-1 and TRBJ1-5; D is unresolved. CDR3 size: 14 residues. The germline gives CDR1 MNHNS, CDR2 SASEGT. V was clipped by 6 bases and J by 3 bases, with 12 bases between them. CDR3 protein: CASRPGPNNQPQHF. The CDR3 DNA sequence: TGTGCCAGCAGGCCCGGACCGAACAATCAGCCCCAGCATTTT.

The V call is TRBV19, the J call TRBJ2-4, with a tentative D call TRBD2 (6 bases). The germline gives CDR1 LNHDA, CDR2 SQIVND (reference sequence). This CDR3 is built from 15 residues. The germline V and J ends were trimmed by 1 base and 0 bases, with 7 bases remaining between them. The CDR3 here is CASSIGSGAKNIQYF. The CDR3 nucleotides read TGTGCCAGTAGTATAGGTAGCGGAGCCAAAAACATTCAGTACTTC.